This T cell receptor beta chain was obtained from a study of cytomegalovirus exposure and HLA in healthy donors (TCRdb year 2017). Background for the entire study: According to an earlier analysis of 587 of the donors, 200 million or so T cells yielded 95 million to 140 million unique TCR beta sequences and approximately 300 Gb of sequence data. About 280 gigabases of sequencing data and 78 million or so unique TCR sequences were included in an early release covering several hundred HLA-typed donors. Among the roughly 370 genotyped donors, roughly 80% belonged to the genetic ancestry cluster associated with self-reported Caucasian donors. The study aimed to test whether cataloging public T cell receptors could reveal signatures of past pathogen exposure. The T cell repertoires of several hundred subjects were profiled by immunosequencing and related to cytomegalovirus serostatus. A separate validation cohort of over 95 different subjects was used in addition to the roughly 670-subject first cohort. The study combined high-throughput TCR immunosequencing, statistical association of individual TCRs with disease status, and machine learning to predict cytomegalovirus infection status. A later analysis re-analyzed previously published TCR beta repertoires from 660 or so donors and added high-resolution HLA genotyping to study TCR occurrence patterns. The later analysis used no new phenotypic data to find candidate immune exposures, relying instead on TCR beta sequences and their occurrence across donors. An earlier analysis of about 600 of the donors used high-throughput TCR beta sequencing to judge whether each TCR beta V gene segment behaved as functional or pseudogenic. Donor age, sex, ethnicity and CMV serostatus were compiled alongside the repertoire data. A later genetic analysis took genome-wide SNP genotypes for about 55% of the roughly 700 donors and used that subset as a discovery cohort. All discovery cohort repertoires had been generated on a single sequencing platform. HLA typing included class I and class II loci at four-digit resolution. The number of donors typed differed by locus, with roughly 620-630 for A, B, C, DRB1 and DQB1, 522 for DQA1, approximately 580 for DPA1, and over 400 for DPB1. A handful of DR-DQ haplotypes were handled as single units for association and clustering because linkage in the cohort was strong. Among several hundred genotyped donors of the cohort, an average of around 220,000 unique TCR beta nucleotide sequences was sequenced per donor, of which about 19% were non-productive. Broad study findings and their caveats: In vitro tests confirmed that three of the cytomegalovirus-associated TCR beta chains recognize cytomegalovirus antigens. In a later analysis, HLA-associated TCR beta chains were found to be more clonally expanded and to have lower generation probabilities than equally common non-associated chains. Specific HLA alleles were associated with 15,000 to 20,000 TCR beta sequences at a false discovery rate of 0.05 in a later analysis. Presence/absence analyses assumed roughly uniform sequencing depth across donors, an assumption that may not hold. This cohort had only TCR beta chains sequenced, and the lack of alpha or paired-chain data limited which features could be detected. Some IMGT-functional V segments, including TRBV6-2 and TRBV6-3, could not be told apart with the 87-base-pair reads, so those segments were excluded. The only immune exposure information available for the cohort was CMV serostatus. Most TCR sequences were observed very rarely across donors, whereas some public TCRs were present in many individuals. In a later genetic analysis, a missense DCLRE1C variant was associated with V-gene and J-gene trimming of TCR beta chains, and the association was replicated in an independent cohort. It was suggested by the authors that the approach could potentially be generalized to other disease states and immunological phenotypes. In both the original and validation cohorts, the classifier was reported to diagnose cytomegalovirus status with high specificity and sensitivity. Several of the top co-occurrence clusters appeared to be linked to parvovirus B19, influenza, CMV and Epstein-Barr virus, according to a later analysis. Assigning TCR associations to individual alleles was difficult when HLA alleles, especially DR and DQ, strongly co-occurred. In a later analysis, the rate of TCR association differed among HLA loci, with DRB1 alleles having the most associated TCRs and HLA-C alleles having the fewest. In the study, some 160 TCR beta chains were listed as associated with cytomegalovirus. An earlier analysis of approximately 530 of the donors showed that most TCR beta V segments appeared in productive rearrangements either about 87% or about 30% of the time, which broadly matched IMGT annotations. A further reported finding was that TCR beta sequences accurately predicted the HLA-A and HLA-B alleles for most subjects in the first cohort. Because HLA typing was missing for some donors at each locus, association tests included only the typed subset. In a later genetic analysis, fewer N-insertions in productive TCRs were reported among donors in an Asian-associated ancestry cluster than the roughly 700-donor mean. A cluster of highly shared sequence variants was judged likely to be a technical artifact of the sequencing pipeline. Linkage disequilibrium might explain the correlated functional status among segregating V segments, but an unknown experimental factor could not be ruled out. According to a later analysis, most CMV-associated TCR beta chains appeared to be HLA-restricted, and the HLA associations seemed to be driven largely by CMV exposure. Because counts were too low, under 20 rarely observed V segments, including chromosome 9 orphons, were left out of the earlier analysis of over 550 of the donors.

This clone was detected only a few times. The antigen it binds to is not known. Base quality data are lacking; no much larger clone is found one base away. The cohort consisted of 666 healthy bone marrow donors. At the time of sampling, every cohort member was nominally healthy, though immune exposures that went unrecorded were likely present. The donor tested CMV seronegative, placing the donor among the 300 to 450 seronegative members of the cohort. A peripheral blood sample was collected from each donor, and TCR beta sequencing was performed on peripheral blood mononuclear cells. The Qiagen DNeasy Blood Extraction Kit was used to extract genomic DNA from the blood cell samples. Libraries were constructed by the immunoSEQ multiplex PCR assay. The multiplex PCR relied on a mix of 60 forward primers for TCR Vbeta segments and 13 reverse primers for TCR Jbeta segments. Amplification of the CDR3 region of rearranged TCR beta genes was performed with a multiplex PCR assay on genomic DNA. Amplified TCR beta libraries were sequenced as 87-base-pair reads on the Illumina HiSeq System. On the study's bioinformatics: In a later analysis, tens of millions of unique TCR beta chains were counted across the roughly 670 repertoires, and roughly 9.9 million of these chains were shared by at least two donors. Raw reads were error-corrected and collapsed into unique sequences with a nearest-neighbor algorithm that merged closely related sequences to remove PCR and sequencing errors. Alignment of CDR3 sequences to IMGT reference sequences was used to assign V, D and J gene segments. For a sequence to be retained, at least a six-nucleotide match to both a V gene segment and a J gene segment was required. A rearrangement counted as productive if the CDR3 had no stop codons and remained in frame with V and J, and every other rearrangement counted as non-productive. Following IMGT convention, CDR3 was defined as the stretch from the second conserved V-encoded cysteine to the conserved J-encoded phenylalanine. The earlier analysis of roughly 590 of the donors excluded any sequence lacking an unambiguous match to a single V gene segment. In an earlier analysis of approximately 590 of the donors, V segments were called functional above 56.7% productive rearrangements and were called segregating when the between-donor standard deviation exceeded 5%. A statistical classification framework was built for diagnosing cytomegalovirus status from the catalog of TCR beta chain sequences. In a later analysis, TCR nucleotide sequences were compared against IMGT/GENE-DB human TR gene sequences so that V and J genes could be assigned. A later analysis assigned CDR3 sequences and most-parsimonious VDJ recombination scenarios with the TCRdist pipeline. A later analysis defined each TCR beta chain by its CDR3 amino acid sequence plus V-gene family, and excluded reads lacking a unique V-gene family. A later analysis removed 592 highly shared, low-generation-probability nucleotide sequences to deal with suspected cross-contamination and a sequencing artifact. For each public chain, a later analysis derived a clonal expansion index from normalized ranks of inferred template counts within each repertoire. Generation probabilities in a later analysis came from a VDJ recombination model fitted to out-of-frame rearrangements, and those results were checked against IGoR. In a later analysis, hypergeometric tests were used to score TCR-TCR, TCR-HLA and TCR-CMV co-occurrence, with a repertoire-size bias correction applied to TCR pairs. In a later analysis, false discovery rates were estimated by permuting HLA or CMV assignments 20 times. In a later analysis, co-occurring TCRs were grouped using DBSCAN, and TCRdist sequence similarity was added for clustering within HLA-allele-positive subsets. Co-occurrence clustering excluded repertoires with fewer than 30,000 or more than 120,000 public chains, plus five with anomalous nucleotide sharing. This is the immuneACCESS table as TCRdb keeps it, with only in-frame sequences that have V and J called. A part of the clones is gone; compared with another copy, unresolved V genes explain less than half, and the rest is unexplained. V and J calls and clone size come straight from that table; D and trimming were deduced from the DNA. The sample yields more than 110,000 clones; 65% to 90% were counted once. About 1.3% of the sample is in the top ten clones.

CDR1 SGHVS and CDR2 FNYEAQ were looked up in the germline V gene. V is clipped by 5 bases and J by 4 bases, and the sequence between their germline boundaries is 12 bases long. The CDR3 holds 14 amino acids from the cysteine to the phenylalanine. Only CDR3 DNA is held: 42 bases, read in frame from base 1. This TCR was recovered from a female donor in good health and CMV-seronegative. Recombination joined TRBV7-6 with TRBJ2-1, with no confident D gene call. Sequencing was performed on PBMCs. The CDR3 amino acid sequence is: CASSPSRVYNEQFF. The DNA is TGTGCCAGCAGCCCTAGTCGAGTGTACAATGAGCAGTTCTTC.